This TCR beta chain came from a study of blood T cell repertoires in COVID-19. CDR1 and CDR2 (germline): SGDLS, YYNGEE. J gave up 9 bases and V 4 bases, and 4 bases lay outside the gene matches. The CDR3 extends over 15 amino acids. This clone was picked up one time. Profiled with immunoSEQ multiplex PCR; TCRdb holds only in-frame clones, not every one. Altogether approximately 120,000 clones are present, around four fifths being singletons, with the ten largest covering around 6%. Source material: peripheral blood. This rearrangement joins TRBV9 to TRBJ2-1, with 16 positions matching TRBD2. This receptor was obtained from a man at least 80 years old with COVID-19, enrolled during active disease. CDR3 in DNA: TGTGCCAGCAGCCCGGGACTAGCGGGAGGGTCTGAGCAGTTCTTC. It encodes CASSPGLAGGSEQFF.